This T cell receptor (beta chain) was identified during a study of human T cells and chemical hapten exposure. Study-level results: There was alopecia in the donors, so their immune response may differ from that of healthy people.

V dropped 2 bases and J dropped 5; count of bases not matched to a gene: 7. This CDR3 spans 17 amino acids. Germline assignment: CDR1 KGHDR and CDR2 SFDVKD. Time point described: patch test 2, 6 weeks after DPC sensitization. Treatment here: therapeutic diphenylcyclopropenone sensitization with weekly scalp DPC. Suited to DPC and affected by alopecia, the donors ranged from 18 to 70 years old. TCRdb passed the RACE reads through MiXCR, listing each CDR3 protein once. The repertoire consists of over 40,000 distinct CDR3 sequences, with less than 4% occurring once and the leading ten covering about 6.2%. This clonotype occurred many times. Its specificity is not known.

The chain links TRBV24-1 to TRBJ2-3; TRBD2 matches 12 bases. Specimen: whole blood, collected in connection with sensitization to the hapten diphenylcyclopropenone (DPC). The source of this sequence is a middle-aged man with alopecia areata. Some clones in this sample may be carry-over from other donors' samples. CDR3 nucleotides: TGTGCCACCAGTGATTCCCGACTAGCGGGAGTTCTAGATACGCAGTATTTT. Amino acid sequence: CATSDSRLAGVLDTQYF.